This TCR beta chain was retrieved from a study of shared clonotypes between healthy human individuals. Genomic DNA per cell subset filled all wells of several immunoSEQ plates. The protocol was immunoSEQ multiplex PCR, while the TCRdb copy is restricted to in-frame clones and leaves out a portion. The sample comprises approximately 1.5 million clones, 95% to 99% of which are singletons, and approximately 0.45% rests with the top ten. Study-level findings and limits: The study found lower generation probabilities in non-shared clonotypes than in those shared by all four donors. With four donors compared, around 5.4% of naive CD4 clonotypes were shared.

This clone was seen just once. Its target is unknown. The CDR3 is made up of 15 amino acids. The receptor's source is a man aged 25 to 40 in good health. The sequencing input was naive CD4+ T cells sorted from blood. The subset was: CD45RA+ positively selected. The chain carries TRBV21-1 and TRBJ2-7; the D call TRBD1 from the table was never checked on the DNA. TRBV21-1 is a documented pseudogene. In DNA form, the CDR3 reads TGTGCCAGCAGCAAAGTTGACAGGGGAAGGTACGAGCAGTACTTC. Translating it yields CASSKVDRGRYEQYF.